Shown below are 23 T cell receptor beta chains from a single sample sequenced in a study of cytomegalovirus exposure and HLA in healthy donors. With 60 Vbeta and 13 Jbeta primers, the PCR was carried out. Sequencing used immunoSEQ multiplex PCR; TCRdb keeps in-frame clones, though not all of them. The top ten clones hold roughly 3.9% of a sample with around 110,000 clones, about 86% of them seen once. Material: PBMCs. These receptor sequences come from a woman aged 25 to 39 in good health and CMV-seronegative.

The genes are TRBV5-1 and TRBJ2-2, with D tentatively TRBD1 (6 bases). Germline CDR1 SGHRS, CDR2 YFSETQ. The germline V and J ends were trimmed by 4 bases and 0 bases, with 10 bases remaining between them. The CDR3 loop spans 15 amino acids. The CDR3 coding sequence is TGCGCCAGCAGCGCGGACAGACCGAACACCGGGGAGCTGTTTTTT. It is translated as CASSADRPNTGELFF.

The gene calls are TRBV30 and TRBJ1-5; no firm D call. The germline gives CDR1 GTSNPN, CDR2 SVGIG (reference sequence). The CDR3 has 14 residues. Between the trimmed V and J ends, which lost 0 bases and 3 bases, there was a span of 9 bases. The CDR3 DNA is TGTGCCTGGAGTGTAGAACAGATCAATCAGCCCCAGCATTTT. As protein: CAWSVEQINQPQHF.

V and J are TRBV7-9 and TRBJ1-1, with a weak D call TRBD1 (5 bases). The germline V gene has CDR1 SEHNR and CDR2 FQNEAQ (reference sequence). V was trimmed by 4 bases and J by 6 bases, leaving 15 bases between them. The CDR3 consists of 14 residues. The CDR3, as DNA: TGTGCCAGCAGCTACGACAGTCGGGCGGCTGAAGCTTTCTTT. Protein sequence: CASSYDSRAAEAFF.

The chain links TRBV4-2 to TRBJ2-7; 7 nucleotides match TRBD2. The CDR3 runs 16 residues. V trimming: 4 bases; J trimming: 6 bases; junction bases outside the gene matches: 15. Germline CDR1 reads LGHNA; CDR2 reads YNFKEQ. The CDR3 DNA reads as TGTGCCAGCAGCCGGGCTAGCGGCCTACAATCGGGCGAGCAGTACTTC. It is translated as CASSRASGLQSGEQYF.

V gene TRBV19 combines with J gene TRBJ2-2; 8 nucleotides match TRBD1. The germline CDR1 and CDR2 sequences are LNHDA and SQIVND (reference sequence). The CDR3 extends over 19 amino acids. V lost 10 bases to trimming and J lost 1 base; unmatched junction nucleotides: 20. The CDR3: CATHRHVGLTGVNTGELFF. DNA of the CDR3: TGTGCCACCCATCGGCACGTGGGGTTGACAGGGGTGAACACCGGGGAGCTGTTTTTT.

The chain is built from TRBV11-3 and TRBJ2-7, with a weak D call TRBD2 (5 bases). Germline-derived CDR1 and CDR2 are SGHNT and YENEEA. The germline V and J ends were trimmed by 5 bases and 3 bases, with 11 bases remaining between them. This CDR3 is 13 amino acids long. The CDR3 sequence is CASSLAGDYEQYF. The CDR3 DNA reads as TGTGCCAGCAGCCTGGCGGGTGACTACGAGCAGTACTTC.

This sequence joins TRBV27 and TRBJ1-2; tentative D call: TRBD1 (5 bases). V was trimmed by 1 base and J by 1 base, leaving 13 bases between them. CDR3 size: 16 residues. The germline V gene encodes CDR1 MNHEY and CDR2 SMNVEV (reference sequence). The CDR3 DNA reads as TGTGCCAGCAGTTTATTAAGGGGCACTTTTAACTATGGCTACACCTTC. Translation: CASSLLRGTFNYGYTF.

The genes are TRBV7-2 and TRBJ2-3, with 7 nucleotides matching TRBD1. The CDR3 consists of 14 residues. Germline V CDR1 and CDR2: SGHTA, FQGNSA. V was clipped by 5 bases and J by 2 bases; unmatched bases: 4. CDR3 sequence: CASSATGPTDTQYF. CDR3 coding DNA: TGTGCCAGCAGCGCGACAGGGCCCACAGATACGCAGTATTTT. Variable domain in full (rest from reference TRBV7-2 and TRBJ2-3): GAGVSQSPSNKVTEKGKDVELRCDPISGHTALYWYRQSLGQGLEFLIYFQGNSAPDKSGLPSDRFSAERTGGSVSTLTIQRTQQEDSAVYLCASSATGPTDTQYFGPGTRLTVL.

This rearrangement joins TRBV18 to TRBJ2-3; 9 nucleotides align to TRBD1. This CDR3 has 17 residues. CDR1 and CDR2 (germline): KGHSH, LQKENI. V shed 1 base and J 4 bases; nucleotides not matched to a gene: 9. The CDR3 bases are TGTGCCAGCTCACCACTCCCCAACAGGGGGCTTGCAGATACGCAGTATTTT. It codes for CASSPLPNRGLADTQYF.

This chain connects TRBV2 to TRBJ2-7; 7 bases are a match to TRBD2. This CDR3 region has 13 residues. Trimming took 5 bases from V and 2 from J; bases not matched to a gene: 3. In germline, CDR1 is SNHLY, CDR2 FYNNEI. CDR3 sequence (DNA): TGTGCCAGCAGTCCCGGACTAGCCTACGAGCAGTACTTC. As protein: CASSPGLAYEQYF.

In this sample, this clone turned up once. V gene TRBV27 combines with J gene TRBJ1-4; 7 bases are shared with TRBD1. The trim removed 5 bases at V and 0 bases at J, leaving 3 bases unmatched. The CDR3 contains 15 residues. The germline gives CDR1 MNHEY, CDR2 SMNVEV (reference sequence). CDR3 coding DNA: TGTGCCAGCAGTAGACAGGGTTCAACTAATGAAAAACTGTTTTTT. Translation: CASSRQGSTNEKLFF.

The CDR3 loop reads CASSEVAGGEYEQYF. Here the CDR3 DNA reads TGTGCCAGCAGTGAAGTAGCGGGAGGGGAATACGAGCAGTACTTC. The gene calls are TRBV6-1 and TRBJ2-7; the match to TRBD2 covers 11 bases. The CDR3 consists of 15 residues. With V trimmed by 1 base and J by 4 bases, 3 bases remained unmatched. Germline CDR1 and CDR2: MNHNS and SASEGT.

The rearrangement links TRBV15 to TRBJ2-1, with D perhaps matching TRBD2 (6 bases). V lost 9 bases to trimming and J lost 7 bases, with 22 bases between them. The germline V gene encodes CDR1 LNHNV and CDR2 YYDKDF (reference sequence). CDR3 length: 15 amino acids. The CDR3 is CATTLGGVRGNEQFF. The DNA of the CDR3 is TGTGCCACTACCCTCGGGGGAGTCCGGGGGAATGAGCAGTTCTTC.

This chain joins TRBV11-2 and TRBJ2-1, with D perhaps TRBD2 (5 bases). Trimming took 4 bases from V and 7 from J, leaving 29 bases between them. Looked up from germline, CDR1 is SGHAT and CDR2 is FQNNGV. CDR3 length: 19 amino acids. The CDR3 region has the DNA TGTGCCAGCAGCTCAATTCGGGCCACCGTGGAGGTAAATCGTAATGAGCAGTTCTTC. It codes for CASSSIRATVEVNRNEQFF. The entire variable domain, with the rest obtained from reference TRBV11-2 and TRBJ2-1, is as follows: EAGVAQSPRYKIIEKRQSVAFWCNPISGHATLYWYQQILGQGPKLLIQFQNNGVVDDSQLPKDRFSAERLKGVDSTLKIQPAKLEDSAVYLCASSSIRATVEVNRNEQFFGPGTRLTVL.

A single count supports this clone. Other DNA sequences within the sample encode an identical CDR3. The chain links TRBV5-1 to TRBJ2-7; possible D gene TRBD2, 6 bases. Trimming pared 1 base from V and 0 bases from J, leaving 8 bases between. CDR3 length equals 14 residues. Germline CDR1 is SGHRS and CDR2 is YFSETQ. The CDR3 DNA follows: TGCGCCAGCAGCTTGCAGACTAGCTCCTACGAGCAGTACTTC. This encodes CASSLQTSSYEQYF.

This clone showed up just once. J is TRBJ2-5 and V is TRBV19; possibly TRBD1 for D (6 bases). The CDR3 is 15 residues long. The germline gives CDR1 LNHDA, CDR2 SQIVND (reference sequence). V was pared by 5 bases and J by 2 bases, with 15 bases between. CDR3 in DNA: TGTGCCAGTAGTCCCCTCGGGCAGGGGCAAGAGACCCAGTACTTC. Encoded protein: CASSPLGQGQETQYF.

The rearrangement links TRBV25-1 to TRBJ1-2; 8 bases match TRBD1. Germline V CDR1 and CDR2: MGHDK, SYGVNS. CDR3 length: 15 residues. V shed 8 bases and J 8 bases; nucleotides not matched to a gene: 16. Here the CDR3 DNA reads TGTGCCAGCGGGAAATCAGGGGGCGCGGGGTCCGGCTACACCTTC. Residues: CASGKSGGAGSGYTF.

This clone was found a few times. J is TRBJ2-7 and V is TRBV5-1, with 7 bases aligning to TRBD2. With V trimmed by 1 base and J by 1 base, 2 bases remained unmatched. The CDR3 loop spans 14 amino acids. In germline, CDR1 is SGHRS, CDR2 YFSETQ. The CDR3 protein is CASSLRGGSYEQYF. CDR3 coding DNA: TGCGCCAGCAGCTTGAGGGGAGGGTCCTACGAGCAGTACTTC.

The CDR3 DNA reads TGCGCCAGCAGCCCAATTGGGGGACAGGCCTACGAGCAGTACTTC. Translation gives CASSPIGGQAYEQYF. The chain couples TRBV5-1 to TRBJ2-7, with 8 positions matching TRBD1. V was pared by 4 bases and J by 2 bases, with 8 bases of the junction left unmatched. The CDR3 is made up of 15 amino acids. Per germline, CDR1 SGHRS and CDR2 YFSETQ. The whole variable domain, remainder taken from reference TRBV5-1 and TRBJ2-7, is KAGVTQTPRYLIKTRGQQVTLSCSPISGHRSVSWYQQTPGQGLQFLFEYFSETQRNKGNFPGRFSGRQFSNSRSEMNVSTLELGDSALYLCASSPIGGQAYEQYFGPGTRLTVT.

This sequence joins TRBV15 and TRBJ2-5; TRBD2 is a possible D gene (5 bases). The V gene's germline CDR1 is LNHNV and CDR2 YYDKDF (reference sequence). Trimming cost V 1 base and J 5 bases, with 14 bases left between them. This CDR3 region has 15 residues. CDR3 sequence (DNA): TGTGCCACCAGCAGAGGGGGAGCGTCGGAGGAGACCCAGTACTTC. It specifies CATSRGGASEETQYF.

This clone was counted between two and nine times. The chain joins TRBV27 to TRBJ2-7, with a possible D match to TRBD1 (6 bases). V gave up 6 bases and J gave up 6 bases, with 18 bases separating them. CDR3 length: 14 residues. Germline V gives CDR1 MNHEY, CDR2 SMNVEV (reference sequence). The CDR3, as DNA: TGTGCCAGCAGCTTGACAGGAATAGGGAGCGAGCAGTACTTC. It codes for CASSLTGIGSEQYF.

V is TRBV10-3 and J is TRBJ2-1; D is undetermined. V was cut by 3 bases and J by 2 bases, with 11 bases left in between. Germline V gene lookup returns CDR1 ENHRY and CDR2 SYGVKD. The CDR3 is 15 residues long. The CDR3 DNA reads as TGTGCCATCAGTGAAACAGCAAACCCCTACAATGAGCAGTTCTTC. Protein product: CAISETANPYNEQFF.

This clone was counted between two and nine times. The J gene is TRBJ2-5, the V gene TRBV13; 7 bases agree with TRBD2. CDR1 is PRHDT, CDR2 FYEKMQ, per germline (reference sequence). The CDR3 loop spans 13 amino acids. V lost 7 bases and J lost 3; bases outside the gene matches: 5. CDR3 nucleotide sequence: TGTGCCAGCAACCCACGGGGGGAAGAGACCCAGTACTTC. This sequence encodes CASNPRGEETQYF.